This T cell receptor (beta chain) was identified in a study of human T cells and chemical hapten exposure. Looking at the study overall: Chiefly women, the patients showed alopecia areata, totalis or universalis.

Time point denoted: pre-sensitization, week 0. Sample treatment: therapeutic diphenylcyclopropenone sensitization with weekly scalp DPC. This CDR3 region has 15 residues. V lost 5 bases to trimming and J lost 2 bases; unmatched junction nucleotides: 9. In the original analysis: A per-sample median of about 100,000 TCRs was observed, with counts ranging from roughly 20,000 to 700,000. One entry per CDR3 protein results from TCRdb running MiXCR on the RACE reads. It is TCRdb's table, rather than the study itself, that gives the V and J calls and clone size. The data contain about 110,000 distinct CDR3 sequences, 12% of them singletons.

The sequence derives from a woman aged 45 to 65 with alopecia areata. Some clones in this sample may be carry-over from other donors' samples. This specimen was whole blood, taken in connection with sensitization to the hapten diphenylcyclopropenone (DPC). The chain couples TRBV12-3 or TRBV12-4 to TRBJ2-7; 7 bases agree with TRBD2. The CDR3 DNA is TGTGCCAGCAGTCCGGGCCCGGGGAGGGCCTACGAGCAGTACTTC. Amino acid sequence: CASSPGPGRAYEQYF.